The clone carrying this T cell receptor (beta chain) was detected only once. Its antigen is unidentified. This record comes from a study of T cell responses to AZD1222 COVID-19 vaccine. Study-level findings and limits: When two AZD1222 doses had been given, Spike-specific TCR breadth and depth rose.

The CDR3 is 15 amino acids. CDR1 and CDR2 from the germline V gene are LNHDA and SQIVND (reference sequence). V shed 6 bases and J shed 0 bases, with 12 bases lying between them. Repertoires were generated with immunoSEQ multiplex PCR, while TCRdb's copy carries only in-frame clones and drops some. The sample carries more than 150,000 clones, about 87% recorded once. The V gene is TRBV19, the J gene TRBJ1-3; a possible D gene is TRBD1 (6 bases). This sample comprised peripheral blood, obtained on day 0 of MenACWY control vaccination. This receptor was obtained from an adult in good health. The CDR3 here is CASRLDRFSGNTIYF. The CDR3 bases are TGTGCCAGTAGGCTCGACAGGTTCTCTGGAAACACCATATATTTT.